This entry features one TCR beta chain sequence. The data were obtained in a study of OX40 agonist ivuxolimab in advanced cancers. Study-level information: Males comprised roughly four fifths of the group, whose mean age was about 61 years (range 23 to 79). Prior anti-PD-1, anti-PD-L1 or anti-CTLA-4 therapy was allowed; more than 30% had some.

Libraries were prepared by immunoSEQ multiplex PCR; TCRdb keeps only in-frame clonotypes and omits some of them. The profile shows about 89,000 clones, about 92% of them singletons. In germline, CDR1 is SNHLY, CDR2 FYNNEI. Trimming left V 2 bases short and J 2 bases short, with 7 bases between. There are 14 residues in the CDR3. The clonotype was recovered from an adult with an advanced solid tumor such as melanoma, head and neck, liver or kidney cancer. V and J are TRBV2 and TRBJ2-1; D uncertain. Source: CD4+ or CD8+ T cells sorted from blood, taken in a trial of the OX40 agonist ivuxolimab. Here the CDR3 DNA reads TGTGCCAGCAGTGAATTAGGGACCTACAATGAGCAGTTCTTC. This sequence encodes CASSELGTYNEQFF.